This T cell receptor (beta chain) was observed in a study of cytomegalovirus exposure and HLA in healthy donors. Primers for the PCR totalled 60 Vbeta and 13 Jbeta. The assay was immunoSEQ multiplex PCR, and TCRdb's table has in-frame clones only and misses some. This listing includes 100,000 to 150,000 clones. Germline trimming cut 4 bases from V and 7 bases from J; bases unmatched to any gene: 6. The CDR3 extends over 13 amino acids. Germline CDR1 MDHEN, CDR2 SYDVKM. This chain joins TRBV28 and TRBJ1-2; the match to TRBD1 covers 7 bases. Sequenced: PBMCs. The receptor comes from a man aged 18 to 35 in good health and CMV-seronegative. The CDR3 spells CASSYMTGFGYTF. DNA of the CDR3: TGTGCCAGCAGTTACATGACAGGGTTTGGCTACACCTTC.